A selection of T cell receptor beta chains follows, all from one sample in a study of blood T cell repertoires in COVID-19. Some clones are missing from TCRdb's copy, which holds only in-frame ones; the method was immunoSEQ multiplex PCR. Of 150,000 to 160,000 clones in the sample, 80% were seen once. Sequenced input: peripheral blood. These receptor sequences come from a man in his sixties with acute or convalescent COVID-19. Each CDR3 is given without its conserved first and last residue. Each record gives: V gene, clone size, J gene, CDR3 protein. Clone size is stated in some rows and not others, as once, few, many or a class when expanded.

>TRBV4-2|NA|TRBJ1-4
ASSQGPGQPNEKLF
>TRBV5-6|NA|TRBJ1-5
ASSQSKNQPQH
>TRBV5-1|NA|TRBJ1-3
ASSLEARGSGNTIY
>TRBV21-1|few|TRBJ2-2
ASSKLLGLAGAVTGELF
>TRBV11-2|NA|TRBJ2-1
ASSFITGSGF
>TRBV6-5|NA|TRBJ1-2
ASSPDRVRSYT
>TRBV30|NA|TRBJ1-4
AWSVAVFEKLF
>TRBV5-1|NA|TRBJ2-7
ASSFNGRGEQY
>TRBV6-5|NA|TRBJ1-1
ASRPDSPPEAF
>TRBV20-1|NA|TRBJ2-7
SAWDRLEQY
>TRBV18|NA|TRBJ1-1
ASSPATVNTEAF
>TRBV29-1|NA|TRBJ2-3
SVNRDIQDTQY
>TRBV2|NA|TRBJ2-1
ASHRYNEQF
>TRBV10-3|few|TRBJ2-7
ATARGSYEQY
>TRBV7-2|few|TRBJ2-7
ASSSRSGSMSEQY
>TRBV5-1|NA|TRBJ1-4
ASSPGQGYEKLF
>TRBV30|NA|TRBJ1-6
AWSDRGPLH
>TRBV9|once|TRBJ2-1
ASSVGGNRVSYNEQF
>TRBV4-3|few|TRBJ1-2
ASSQDPGQGLGSGGYT
>TRBV28|NA|TRBJ2-5
ASSSGGPETQY
>TRBV11-1|NA|TRBJ2-3
ASGPSPLDTQY
>TRBV29-1|NA|TRBJ2-5
SVEPPGVETQY
>TRBV24-1|NA|TRBJ2-2
ATSVGVFGELF
>TRBV6-2/TRBV6-3|NA|TRBJ2-7
ASSSASPGGGVSYEQY
>TRBV6-5|NA|TRBJ2-3
ASSYSGGATDTQY
>TRBV6-5|NA|TRBJ1-5
ASSRNRDSNQPQH
>TRBV5-6|few|TRBJ2-7
ASSPGPGGYEQY
>TRBV28|NA|TRBJ2-3
ASSLGRAGTDTQY
>TRBV7-2|NA|TRBJ2-5
ASSLTASGWETQY
>TRBV6-2/TRBV6-3|once|TRBJ1-6
ASSSGQKNSPLH
>TRBV15|NA|TRBJ1-2
ATSRDFAGPSGYT
>TRBV6-2/TRBV6-3|few|TRBJ1-6
ASSYDPIGGGARNSPLH
>TRBV2|NA|TRBJ1-2
ASAPPFVSGSGRDSPNYGYT
>TRBV12-3/TRBV12-4|NA|TRBJ2-7
ASSSGQGYEQY
>TRBV19|once|TRBJ2-3
ASRPLAGTDKTQY
>TRBV6-2/TRBV6-3|NA|TRBJ2-5
ASSLLGSRQETQY
>TRBV12-3/TRBV12-4|NA|TRBJ2-2
ASGTRTGELF
>TRBV29-1|few|TRBJ2-5
SAKAGETQY
>TRBV7-3|NA|TRBJ2-1
ASSLPGGEQF
>TRBV6-1|NA|TRBJ2-5
ASSEGAGTGGWETQY
>TRBV11-2|NA|TRBJ2-6
ASSRGQGVSGANVLT
>TRBV28|NA|TRBJ2-7
ASSTPGSAREQY
>TRBV6-5|few|TRBJ1-4
ASSPRVRAIEKLF
>TRBV3-1/TRBV3-2|NA|TRBJ2-1
ASSQVDSVKQF
>TRBV7-7|NA|TRBJ2-5
ASSPRVSGLGPRHQTQY
>TRBV7-3|few|TRBJ2-7
ASSPRTVGEQY
>TRBV27|NA|TRBJ2-4
ASSFSPEDIQY
>TRBV19|NA|TRBJ2-3
ASTDRGRADTQY
>TRBV4-3|few|TRBJ2-5
ASSQETAGPQETQY
>TRBV10-3|NA|TRBJ2-1
AIRSGGGSSYNEQF
>TRBV6-5|NA|TRBJ1-2
ASSYARRTGDGYT
>TRBV15|once|TRBJ2-5
ATGVRRDQETQY
>TRBV24-1|NA|TRBJ2-3
ATSDLPSGGDTQY
>TRBV6-5|NA|TRBJ2-5
ASRGTGETQY
>TRBV10-3|NA|TRBJ2-7
AISDILAYEQY
>TRBV5-3|NA|TRBJ2-3
ARSRRLAGALTDTQY
>TRBV28|NA|TRBJ2-6
ASTRNRGANVLT
>TRBV29-1|NA|TRBJ1-4
SVVRDEKLF